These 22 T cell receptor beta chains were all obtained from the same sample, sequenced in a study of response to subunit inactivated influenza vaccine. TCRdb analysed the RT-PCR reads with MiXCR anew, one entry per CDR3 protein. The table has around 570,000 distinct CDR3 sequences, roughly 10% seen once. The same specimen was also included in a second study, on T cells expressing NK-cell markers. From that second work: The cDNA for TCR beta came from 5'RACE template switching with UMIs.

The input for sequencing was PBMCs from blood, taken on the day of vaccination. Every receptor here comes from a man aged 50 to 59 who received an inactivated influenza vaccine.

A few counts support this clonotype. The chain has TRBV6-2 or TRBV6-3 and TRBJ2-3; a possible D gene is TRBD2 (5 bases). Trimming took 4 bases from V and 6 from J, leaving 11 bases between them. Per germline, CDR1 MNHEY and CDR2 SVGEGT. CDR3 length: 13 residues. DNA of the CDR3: TGTGCCAGCAGTTTCAGCGGTATCGATACGCAGTATTTT. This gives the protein CASSFSGIDTQYF.

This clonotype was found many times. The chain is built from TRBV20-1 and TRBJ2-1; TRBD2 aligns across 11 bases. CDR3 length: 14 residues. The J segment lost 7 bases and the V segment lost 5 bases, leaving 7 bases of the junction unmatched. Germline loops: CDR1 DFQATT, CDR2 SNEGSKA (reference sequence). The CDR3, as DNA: TGCAGTGCTTACACTAGCGGGAGAGTTAATGAGCAGTTCTTC. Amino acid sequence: CSAYTSGRVNEQFF.

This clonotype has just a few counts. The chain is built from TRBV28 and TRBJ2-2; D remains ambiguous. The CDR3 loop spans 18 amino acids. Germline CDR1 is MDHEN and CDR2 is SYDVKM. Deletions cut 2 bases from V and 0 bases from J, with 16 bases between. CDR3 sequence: CASSLALGRATNTGELFF. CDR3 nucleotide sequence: TGTGCCAGCAGTTTAGCCCTGGGCCGAGCTACGAACACCGGGGAGCTGTTTTTT.

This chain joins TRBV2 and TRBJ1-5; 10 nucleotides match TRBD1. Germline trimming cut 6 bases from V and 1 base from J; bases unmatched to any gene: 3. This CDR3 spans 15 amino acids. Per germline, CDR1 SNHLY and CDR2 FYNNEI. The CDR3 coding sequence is TGTGCCAGCAGAGACAGGGGGCTAAGCAATCAGCCCCAGCATTTT. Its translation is CASRDRGLSNQPQHF.

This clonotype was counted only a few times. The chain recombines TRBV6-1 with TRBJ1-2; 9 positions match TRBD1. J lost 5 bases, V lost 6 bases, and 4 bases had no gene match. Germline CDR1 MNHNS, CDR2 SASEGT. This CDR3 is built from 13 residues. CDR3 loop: CASSRDREYGYTF. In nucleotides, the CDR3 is TGTGCCAGCAGCCGGGACAGGGAGTATGGCTACACCTTC.

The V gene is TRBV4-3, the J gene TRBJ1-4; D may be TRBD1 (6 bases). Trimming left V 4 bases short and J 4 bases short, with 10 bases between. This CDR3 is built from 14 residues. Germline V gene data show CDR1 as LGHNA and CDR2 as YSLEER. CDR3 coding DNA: TGCGCCAGCAGCCCAACAGGGCTTAATGAAAAACTGTTTTTT. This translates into CASSPTGLNEKLFF.

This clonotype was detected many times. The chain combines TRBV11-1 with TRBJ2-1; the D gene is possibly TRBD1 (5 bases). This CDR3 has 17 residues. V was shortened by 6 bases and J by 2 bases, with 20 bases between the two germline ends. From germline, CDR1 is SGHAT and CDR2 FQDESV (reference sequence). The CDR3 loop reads CASRQYEGAQPYNEQFF. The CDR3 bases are TGTGCCAGCAGACAATACGAAGGGGCCCAACCCTACAATGAGCAGTTCTTC.

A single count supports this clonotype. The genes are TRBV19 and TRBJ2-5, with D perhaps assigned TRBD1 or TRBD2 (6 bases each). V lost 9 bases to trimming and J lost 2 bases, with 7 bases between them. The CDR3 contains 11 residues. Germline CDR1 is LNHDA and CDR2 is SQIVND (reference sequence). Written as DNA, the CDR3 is TGTGCCAGAGGGGGGCAAGAGACCCAGTACTTC. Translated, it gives CARGGQETQYF.

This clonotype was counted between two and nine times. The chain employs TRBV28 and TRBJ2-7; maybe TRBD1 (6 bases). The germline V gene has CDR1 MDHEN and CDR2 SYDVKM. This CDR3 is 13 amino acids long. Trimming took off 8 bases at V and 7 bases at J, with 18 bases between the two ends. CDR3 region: CASEWTALGEQYF. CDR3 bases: TGTGCCAGCGAATGGACAGCTTTGGGAGAGCAGTACTTC.

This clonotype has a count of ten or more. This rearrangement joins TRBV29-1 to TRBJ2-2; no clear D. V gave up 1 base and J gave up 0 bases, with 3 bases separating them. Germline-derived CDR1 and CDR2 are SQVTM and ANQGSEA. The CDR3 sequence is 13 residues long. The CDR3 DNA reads TGCAGCGTTGAAGGCCCGAACACCGGGGAGCTGTTTTTT. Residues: CSVEGPNTGELFF.

Written as DNA, the CDR3 is TGTGCCAGCAGCCAAGCAAGAGTATACACTGAAGCTTTCTTT. This sequence encodes CASSQARVYTEAFF. This chain uses TRBV3-1 with TRBJ1-1, with D hard to call. V lost 1 base, J lost 3 bases, and 9 bases lay in between. Germline CDR1 is LGHDT and CDR2 is YNNKEL (reference sequence). This CDR3 region has 14 residues. Combining the CDR3 with reference TRBV3-1 and TRBJ1-1 gives the whole variable domain DTAVSQTPKYLVTQMGNDKSIKCEQNLGHDTMYWYKQDSKKFLKIMFSYNNKELIINETVPNRFSPKSPDKAHLNLHINSLELGDSAVYFCASSQARVYTEAFFGQGTRLTVV.

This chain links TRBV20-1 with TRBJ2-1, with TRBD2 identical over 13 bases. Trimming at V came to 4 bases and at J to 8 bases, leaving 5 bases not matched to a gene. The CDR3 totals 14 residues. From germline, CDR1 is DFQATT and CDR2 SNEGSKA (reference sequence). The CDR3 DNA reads TGCAGTGCTAAACTAGCGGGAGGGCTCGATGAGCAGTTCTTC. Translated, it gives CSAKLAGGLDEQFF.

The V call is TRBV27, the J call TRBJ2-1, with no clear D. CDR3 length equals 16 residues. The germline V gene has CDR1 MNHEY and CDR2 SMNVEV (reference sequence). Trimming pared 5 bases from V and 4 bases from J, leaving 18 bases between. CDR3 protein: CASSKGPRSYYNEQFF. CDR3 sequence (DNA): TGTGCCAGCAGTAAAGGGCCTCGGTCGTATTACAATGAGCAGTTCTTC.

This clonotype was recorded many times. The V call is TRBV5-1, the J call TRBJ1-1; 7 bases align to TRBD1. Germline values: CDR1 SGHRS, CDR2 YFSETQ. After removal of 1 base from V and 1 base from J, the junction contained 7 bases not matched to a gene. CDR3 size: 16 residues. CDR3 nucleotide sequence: TGCGCCAGCAGCTTGTTAAGACAGGGATGGAACACTGAAGCTTTCTTT. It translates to CASSLLRQGWNTEAFF.

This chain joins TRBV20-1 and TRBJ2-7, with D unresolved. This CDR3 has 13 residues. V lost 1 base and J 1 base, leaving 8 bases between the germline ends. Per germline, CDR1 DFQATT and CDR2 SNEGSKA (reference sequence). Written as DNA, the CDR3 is TGCAGTGCTAGAGTGGGCCCTTCCTACGAGCAGTACTTC. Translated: CSARVGPSYEQYF.

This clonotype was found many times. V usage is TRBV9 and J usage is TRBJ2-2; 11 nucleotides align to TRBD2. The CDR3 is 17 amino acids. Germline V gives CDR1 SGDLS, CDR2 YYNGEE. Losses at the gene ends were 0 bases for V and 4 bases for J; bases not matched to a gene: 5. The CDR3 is CASSVGTSGGPTGELFF. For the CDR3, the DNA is TGTGCCAGCAGCGTAGGTACTAGCGGGGGACCCACCGGGGAGCTGTTTTTT.

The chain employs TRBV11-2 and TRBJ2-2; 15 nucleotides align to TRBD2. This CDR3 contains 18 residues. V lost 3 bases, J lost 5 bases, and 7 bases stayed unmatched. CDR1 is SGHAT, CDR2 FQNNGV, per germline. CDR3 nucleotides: TGTGCCAGCAGCTTCGGACTAGCGGGAGGGCCGGGGACCGGGGAGCTGTTTTTT. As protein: CASSFGLAGGPGTGELFF.

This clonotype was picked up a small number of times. The CDR3 DNA is TGCGCCAGCAGCGTGAGATCTAGCTCCTATAATTCACCCCTCCACTTT. It yields the protein CASSVRSSSYNSPLHF. V gene TRBV5-1 combines with J gene TRBJ1-6; D ambiguous. The CDR3 extends over 16 amino acids. V lost 4 bases to trimming and J lost 0 bases, with 11 bases between them. Germline lookup yields CDR1 SGHRS and CDR2 YFSETQ. Filled out from reference TRBV5-1 and TRBJ1-6, the complete variable domain reads KAGVTQTPRYLIKTRGQQVTLSCSPISGHRSVSWYQQTPGQGLQFLFEYFSETQRNKGNFPGRFSGRQFSNSRSEMNVSTLELGDSALYLCASSVRSSSYNSPLHFGNGTRLTVT.

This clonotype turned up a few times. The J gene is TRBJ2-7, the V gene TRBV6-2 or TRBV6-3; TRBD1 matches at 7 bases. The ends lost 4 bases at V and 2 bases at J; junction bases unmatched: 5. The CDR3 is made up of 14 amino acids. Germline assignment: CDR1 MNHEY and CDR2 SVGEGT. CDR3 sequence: CASSLTGATYEQYF. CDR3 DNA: TGTGCCAGCAGTTTAACAGGGGCCACCTACGAGCAGTACTTC.

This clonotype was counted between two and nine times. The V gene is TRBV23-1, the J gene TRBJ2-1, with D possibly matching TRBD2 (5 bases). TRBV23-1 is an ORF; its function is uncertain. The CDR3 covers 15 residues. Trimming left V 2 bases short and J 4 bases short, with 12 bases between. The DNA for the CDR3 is TGCGCCAGCAGTCAAGTTGACTACGGATACAATGAGCAGTTCTTC. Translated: CASSQVDYGYNEQFF.

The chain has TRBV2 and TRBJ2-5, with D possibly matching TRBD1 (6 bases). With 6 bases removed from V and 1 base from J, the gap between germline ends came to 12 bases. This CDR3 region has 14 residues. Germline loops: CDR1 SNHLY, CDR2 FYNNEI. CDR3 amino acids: CASRTGTSQETQYF. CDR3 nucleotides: TGTGCCAGCAGAACCGGGACATCCCAAGAGACCCAGTACTTC.

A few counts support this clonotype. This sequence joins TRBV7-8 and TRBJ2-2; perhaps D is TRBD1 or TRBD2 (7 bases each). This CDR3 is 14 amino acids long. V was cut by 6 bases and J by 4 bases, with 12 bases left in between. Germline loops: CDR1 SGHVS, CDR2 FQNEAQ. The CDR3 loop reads CASRSRGGTGELFF. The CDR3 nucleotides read TGTGCCAGCAGATCCAGGGGGGGCACCGGGGAGCTGTTTTTT.